The source of this TCR beta chain is a study of graft-versus-host responses after intestinal transplantation. Overall study context: Induction with anti-thymocyte globulin, then tacrolimus and steroids for roughly three years, was given to all recipients.

About this clone: Its specificity is unknown.

The repertoire was sequenced with immunoSEQ multiplex PCR; TCRdb's copy has only in-frame clones and lacks some. The top ten clones hold 1.4% to 1.5% of a sample with fewer than 100,000 clones, more than 70% of them seen once. The germline gives CDR1 SGHVT, CDR2 SQSDAQ. V was clipped by 2 bases and J by 2 bases, with 7 bases between them. This CDR3 contains 13 residues. Overall study findings and caveats: GvH clone levels peaked in circulation, and this peak was associated with early post-transplant HvG declines. Among recipient marrow samples, GvH clones were found; some appeared first in ileum or blood.

The rearrangement uses TRBV7-4 and TRBJ2-7, with unresolved D. This TCR was recovered from a human patient who received an intestinal transplant, so some T cells may come from the graft donor. Material: PBMCs, obtained 255 days after intestinal transplant. DNA for the CDR3: TGTGCCAGCAGCTTAAGGGCAACCTACGAGCAGTACTTC. Translated: CASSLRATYEQYF.